Below are 30 T cell receptor beta chains sequenced from a single sample in a study of cytomegalovirus exposure and HLA in healthy donors. It was with 60 Vbeta and 13 Jbeta primers that the PCR ran. The assay was immunoSEQ multiplex PCR, and TCRdb's table has in-frame clones only and misses some. The sample lists about 31,000 clones, around two thirds occurring once. Source material: PBMCs. Receptors originate from a man aged 50 to 59 in good health and CMV-seropositive.

This chain links TRBV29-1 with TRBJ2-2; 9 positions agree with TRBD1. The germline gives CDR1 SQVTM, CDR2 ANQGSEA. With V trimmed by 6 bases and J by 1 base, 12 bases remained unmatched. CDR3 length: 17 amino acids. DNA for the CDR3: TGCAGCGTCTCCACCCACGGGACAGGGAAGAACACCGGGGAGCTGTTTTTT. Its translation: CSVSTHGTGKNTGELFF.

As to this clone: A far bigger clonotype differs at one base, so this is likely a read error. The chain carries TRBV14 and TRBJ2-3; TRBD1 might be the D (5 bases). This CDR3 spans 12 amino acids. Germline V gives CDR1 SGHDN, CDR2 FVKESK. The V end was cut by 7 bases, the J end by 6 bases, with 11 bases between. This CDR3 is CASIHNRDTQYF. Here the CDR3 DNA reads TGTGCCAGCATCCACAACAGGGATACGCAGTATTTT.

The chain joins TRBV15 to TRBJ2-7; TRBD1 matches at 8 bases. CDR1 and CDR2 from the germline V gene are LNHNV and YYDKDF (reference sequence). The length of the CDR3 is 14 residues. The J segment lost 1 base and the V segment lost 8 bases, leaving 7 bases of the junction unmatched. The CDR3 nucleotides are TGTGCCACCTCCTGGACAGGGTGGTCCTACGAGCAGTACTTC. This gives the protein CATSWTGWSYEQYF.

The chain employs TRBV7-2 and TRBJ1-1, with D possibly TRBD1 on 5 matching bases. The V gene lost 2 bases and the J gene lost 0 bases, with 16 bases spanning the gap. Per the germline V gene, CDR1 is SGHTA and CDR2 is FQGNSA. The CDR3 is 17 amino acids. The chain's CDR3 is CASSLLPRTGLNTEAFF. As DNA, the CDR3 is TGTGCCAGCAGCTTACTACCGAGAACAGGACTGAACACTGAAGCTTTCTTT.

CDR3 in DNA: TGTGCCAGCAGCTTCAGCCCGGGACTAAACAATGAGCAGTTCTTC. As protein: CASSFSPGLNNEQFF. J is TRBJ2-1 and V is TRBV7-6; 7 bases are shared with TRBD2. The V gene's germline CDR1 is SGHVS and CDR2 FNYEAQ. The CDR3 is made up of 15 amino acids. V trimming: 3 bases; J trimming: 5 bases; junction bases outside the gene matches: 7. The complete variable domain, with remaining parts taken from reference TRBV7-6 and TRBJ2-1, reads GAGVSQSPRYKVTKRGQDVALRCDPISGHVSLYWYRQALGQGPEFLTYFNYEAQQDKSGLPNDRFSAERPEGSISTLTIQRTEQRDSAMYRCASSFSPGLNNEQFFGPGTRLTVL.

V gene TRBV30 combines with J gene TRBJ2-7; D possibly corresponds to TRBD1 (6 bases). The germline V and J ends were trimmed by 1 base and 7 bases, with 17 bases remaining between them. Germline-derived CDR1 and CDR2 are GTSNPN and SVGIG (reference sequence). The CDR3 consists of 14 residues. The DNA for the CDR3 is TGTGCCTGGAGTGGGCAGGGGAATTTTGGAGAGCAGTACTTC. Residues: CAWSGQGNFGEQYF. The variable domain in full, completed from reference TRBV30 and TRBJ2-7, reads SQTIHQWPATLVQPVGSPLSLECTVEGTSNPNLYWYRQAAGRGLQLLFYSVGIGQISSEVPQNLSASRPQDRQFILSSKKLLLSDSGFYLCAWSGQGNFGEQYFGPGTRLTVT.

The chain has TRBV30 and TRBJ1-1, with 8 bases fitting TRBD1. The V segment lost 5 bases and the J segment 4 bases; nucleotides outside the gene matches: 6. Germline V gene lookup returns CDR1 GTSNPN and CDR2 SVGIG (reference sequence). The CDR3 runs 13 residues. The CDR3 sequence: CAWETGGPTEAFF. In DNA, the CDR3 is TGTGCCTGGGAAACAGGGGGGCCCACTGAAGCTTTCTTT.

This clone was seen more than once but under ten times. This chain connects TRBV29-1 to TRBJ1-1; a possible D gene is TRBD1 (5 bases). Germline V gene data show CDR1 as SQVTM and CDR2 as ANQGSEA. Trimming pared 6 bases from V and 0 bases from J, leaving 11 bases between. The CDR3 sequence is 13 residues long. The CDR3 reads CSVAGRMNTEAFF. The CDR3, as DNA: TGCAGCGTGGCGGGGCGCATGAACACTGAAGCTTTCTTT.

The J gene is TRBJ2-2, the V gene TRBV7-3, with TRBD1 identical over 7 bases. The V gene end was trimmed by 5 bases and the J gene end by 5 bases; junction bases not matched to a gene: 5. Per the germline V gene, CDR1 is SGHTA and CDR2 is FQGTGA. The CDR3 has 14 residues. CDR3 DNA sequence: TGTGCCAGCAGCGTATACAGGGGAACCGGGGAGCTGTTTTTT. The encoded protein is CASSVYRGTGELFF.

This sequence joins TRBV2 and TRBJ2-7; 15 bases align to TRBD2. CDR3 size: 16 residues. CDR1 and CDR2 from the germline V gene are SNHLY and FYNNEI. V lost 4 bases, J lost 2 bases, and 3 bases stayed unmatched. This chain's CDR3 is CASSAGLAGGTYEQYF. The CDR3 DNA is TGTGCCAGCAGTGCCGGACTAGCGGGAGGGACCTACGAGCAGTACTTC.

CDR3 DNA sequence: TGTGCCTGGAGTGTTGGACAGTGGGGAACCACTGAAGCTTTCTTT. Encoded protein: CAWSVGQWGTTEAFF. The chain couples TRBV30 to TRBJ1-1; perhaps TRBD1 as D (6 bases). CDR3 length equals 15 residues. CDR1 is GTSNPN and CDR2 is SVGIG in the germline V gene (reference sequence). Trimming cost V 0 bases and J 4 bases, with 15 bases left between them.

The sample holds one count of this clone. This chain uses TRBV29-1 with TRBJ2-7, with 10 bases matching TRBD2. This CDR3 is built from 13 residues. Germline CDR1 SQVTM, CDR2 ANQGSEA. V lost 5 bases, J lost 2 bases, and 3 bases stayed unmatched. CDR3 in amino acids: CSVSSGGPYEQYF. The CDR3 region has the DNA TGCAGCGTTAGTAGCGGGGGGCCCTACGAGCAGTACTTC.

The chain has TRBV28 and TRBJ1-4; D might be TRBD1 (5 bases). Between the trimmed V and J ends, which lost 3 bases and 4 bases, there was a span of 12 bases. Germline CDR1 is MDHEN and CDR2 is SYDVKM. The CDR3 extends over 15 amino acids. CDR3 region: CASSFTGQGNEKLFF. The DNA for the CDR3 is TGTGCCAGCAGTTTTACGGGTCAGGGTAATGAAAAACTGTTTTTT.

The chain joins TRBV2 to TRBJ1-4; the match to TRBD1 covers 9 bases. The CDR3 spans 15 residues. V dropped 1 base and J dropped 3; count of bases not matched to a gene: 0. The germline V gene encodes CDR1 SNHLY and CDR2 FYNNEI. The CDR3 DNA sequence: TGTGCCAGCAGTGAAGGGACAGGGGCTAATGAAAAACTGTTTTTT. Amino acids: CASSEGTGANEKLFF.

The CDR3 nucleotides read TGTGCCAGCAGCTTACTTGGCGAGCAGTACTTC. It translates to CASSLLGEQYF. This chain joins TRBV5-6 and TRBJ2-7; the D is unclear. Per germline, CDR1 SGHDT and CDR2 YYEEEE. Trimming took 2 bases from V and 6 from J, leaving 6 bases between them. CDR3 length: 11 amino acids.

The V gene is TRBV5-4, the J gene TRBJ1-2, with TRBD1 matching 9 bases. The CDR3 consists of 14 residues. V shed 2 bases, J shed 8 bases, and the junction held 7 bases outside the gene matches. The germline V gene encodes CDR1 SGHNT and CDR2 YYREEE (reference sequence). For the CDR3, the DNA is TGTGCCAGCAGCTTCTCACAGGGGGCGTCCGGCTACACCTTC. Its protein is CASSFSQGASGYTF.

This clone was picked up a small number of times. The V gene is TRBV5-1, the J gene TRBJ2-1; TRBD1 matches at 7 bases. The germline V gene has CDR1 SGHRS and CDR2 YFSETQ. V lost 7 bases, J lost 5 bases, and 18 bases stayed unmatched. This CDR3 is built from 17 residues. CDR3 coding DNA: TGCGCCAGCGGCCAAGATCACGACAGGGAGAGTGACAATGAGCAGTTCTTC. This sequence encodes CASGQDHDRESDNEQFF.

A few counts support this clone. This chain links TRBV10-1 with TRBJ2-1; 8 bases map to TRBD2. The CDR3 covers 14 residues. CDR1 WNHNN and CDR2 SYGVQD come from the germline V gene (reference sequence). Trimming cost V 5 bases and J 2 bases; bases outside gene matches: 2. CDR3 loop: CASSSGSTYNEQFF. The CDR3 coding sequence is TGCGCCAGCAGTAGCGGGAGTACCTACAATGAGCAGTTCTTC.

The V call is TRBV18, the J call TRBJ2-7; 10 bases are shared with TRBD1. Losses at the gene ends were 4 bases for V and 1 base for J; bases not matched to a gene: 1. Germline loops: CDR1 KGHSH, CDR2 LQKENI. The CDR3 covers 14 residues. CDR3 protein: CASSQGQGSYEQYF. CDR3 DNA: TGTGCCAGCTCACAGGGACAGGGGTCCTACGAGCAGTACTTC.

This clone has only a few counts. This sequence joins TRBV5-4 and TRBJ2-3, with 7 bases lining up with TRBD1. The trim removed 4 bases at V and 5 bases at J, leaving 13 bases unmatched. The CDR3 contains 16 residues. Germline CDR1 and CDR2: SGHNT and YYREEE (reference sequence). CDR3 region: CASSGEAGGFGDTQYF. The CDR3 nucleotides read TGTGCCAGCAGCGGTGAGGCAGGGGGATTCGGAGATACGCAGTATTTT.

The V and J genes are TRBV7-9 and TRBJ1-2; TRBD1 is a possible D gene (5 bases). The CDR3 length is 13 residues. V lost 5 bases and J lost 1, with 8 bases in between. The V gene's germline CDR1 is SEHNR and CDR2 FQNEAQ (reference sequence). This CDR3 reads CASSADSNYGYTF. The CDR3 coding sequence is TGTGCCAGCAGCGCTGACAGTAACTATGGCTACACCTTC.

The genes are TRBV6-5 and TRBJ1-4; tentative D call: TRBD1 (6 bases). Between the trimmed V and J ends, which lost 2 bases and 8 bases, there was a span of 15 bases. Germline values: CDR1 MNHEY, CDR2 SVGAGI. The CDR3 has 15 amino acids. As DNA, the CDR3 is TGTGCCAGCAGTTACGCCCAGGGGTTCCGGGAAAAACTGTTTTTT. Amino acid sequence: CASSYAQGFREKLFF.

This clone was detected only a few times. V usage is TRBV5-8 and J usage is TRBJ1-6; D is ambiguous. V lost 5 bases to trimming and J lost 8 bases, with 14 bases between them. This CDR3 is built from 14 residues. Per germline, CDR1 SGHTS and CDR2 YDEGEE. The CDR3 DNA reads TGTGCCAGCAGATTATTACAATCTCATTCACCCCTCCACTTT. Protein: CASRLLQSHSPLHF.

The chain is built from TRBV7-9 and TRBJ1-1; 7 nucleotides align to TRBD1. CDR3 length: 13 amino acids. V lost 7 bases to trimming and J lost 5 bases; unmatched junction nucleotides: 7. CDR1 SEHNR and CDR2 FQNEAQ come from the germline V gene (reference sequence). The CDR3 is CASTRGQQTEAFF. The CDR3 nucleotides read TGTGCCAGCACAAGGGGACAGCAAACTGAAGCTTTCTTT.

This clone was found once. The chain combines TRBV6-1 with TRBJ2-7, with a tentative D call TRBD1 (6 bases). The CDR3 covers 13 residues. V was clipped by 6 bases and J by 3 bases, with 12 bases between them. The germline V gene has CDR1 MNHNS and CDR2 SASEGT. CDR3 in DNA: TGTGCCAGCAGCACCGGACAGAACTACGAGCAGTACTTC. Translating gives CASSTGQNYEQYF.

The chain is built from TRBV7-6 and TRBJ2-2; TRBD1 agrees at 8 bases. Germline V gene sequence: CDR1 SGHVS, CDR2 FNYEAQ. There are 16 residues in the CDR3. J lost 1 base, V lost 4 bases, and 5 bases had no gene match. The CDR3 nucleotides read TGTGCCAGCAGCTCCCGGACAGGGAAGAACACCGGGGAGCTGTTTTTT. Translated, it gives CASSSRTGKNTGELFF.

This clone was detected only a few times. V is TRBV4-2 and J is TRBJ2-5; 13 positions match TRBD2. This CDR3 is 16 amino acids long. From germline, CDR1 is LGHNA and CDR2 YNFKEQ. Trimming at V came to 4 bases and at J to 2 bases, leaving 4 bases not matched to a gene. CDR3 loop: CASSRSTSGGQETQYF. The DNA for the CDR3 is TGTGCCAGCAGCCGGTCGACTAGCGGGGGGCAAGAGACCCAGTACTTC.

V is TRBV11-3 and J is TRBJ2-7, with 9 bases identical to TRBD1. V shed 1 base and J 4 bases; nucleotides not matched to a gene: 8. In germline, CDR1 is SGHNT, CDR2 YENEEA. The length of the CDR3 is 16 residues. CDR3 coding DNA: TGTGCCAGCAGCTTAGGGCCTCCGGGACAGGGTTACGAGCAGTACTTC. It codes for CASSLGPPGQGYEQYF. Variable domain in full (rest from reference TRBV11-3 and TRBJ2-7): EAGVVQSPRYKIIEKKQPVAFWCNPISGHNTLYWYLQNLGQGPELLIRYENEEAVDDSQLPKDRFSAERLKGVDSTLKIQPAELGDSAVYLCASSLGPPGQGYEQYFGPGTRLTVT.

This clone was seen once. CDR3 coding DNA: TGTGCCAGCACGGGGGACCCCTTAGGCACGCAGTATTTT. Protein sequence: CASTGDPLGTQYF. The rearrangement uses TRBV9 and TRBJ2-3; TRBD2 might be the D (6 bases). CDR1 and CDR2 from the germline V gene are SGDLS and YYNGEE. The CDR3 sequence is 13 residues long. With 6 bases removed from V and 9 bases from J, the gap between germline ends came to 17 bases.

About this clone: A junction end diverges from the germline sequence, so it may reflect a read error. The V and J genes are TRBV27 and TRBJ1-1; 7 bases match TRBD1. The germline V gene encodes CDR1 MNHEY and CDR2 SMNVEV (reference sequence). This CDR3 has 14 residues. The CDR3 sequence is CASSVSRDSRKAFF. CDR3 bases: TGTGCCAGCAGTGTATCCCGGGACAGCCGAAAAGCTTTCTTT.